What follows are 16 T cell receptor beta chains derived from one specimen sequenced in a study of T-cell reconstitution after alpha-beta-depleted transplantation in children (dated by TCRdb to the mid-2010s). Library prep was done by PCR. Sequencing instrument: Illumina HiSeq 2500. TCR library preparation used molecular barcoding, with unique molecular identifiers applied to normalize quantification of the TCRbeta repertoire. TCRdb reprocessed the public reads (quality trimming at Q25 with fastp, clone calling with MiXCR) and kept in-frame beta chains. A single entry per CDR3 protein holds the most common genes and DNA from its merged rows. The sample table shows hundreds of thousands of distinct CDR3 sequences, and about an eighth are seen once. The leading ten clones occupy around 0.76% of the sample. In light of the paper, this sample's treatment or condition label describes: allogeneic hematopoietic cell transplantation with graft depleted of TCRalphabeta T cells and CD19 B cells.

Sequenced here: PBMCs, sampled before TCRalphabeta/CD19-depleted stem cell transplant. Receptors originate from a girl aged 2 to 10 with congenital amegakaryocytic thrombocytopenia, due to receive a stem cell transplant.

The table lists this clonotype with many counts. The CDR3 sequence: CSVASLSYEQYF. As DNA, the CDR3 is TGCAGCGTGGCGTCTCTTTCCTACGAGCAGTACTTC. V usage is TRBV29-1 and J usage is TRBJ2-7; D gene uncertain. CDR1 is SQVTM and CDR2 is ANQGSEA in the germline V gene. The length of the CDR3 is 12 residues. Deletions cut 6 bases from V and 1 base from J, with 10 bases between.

This clonotype was seen ten or more times. The chain joins TRBV5-1 to TRBJ2-1, with D perhaps TRBD1 (6 bases). Germline-derived CDR1 and CDR2 are SGHRS and YFSETQ. Trimming removed 3 bases at V and 6 bases at J, with 7 bases between. The CDR3 totals 12 residues. CDR3 coding DNA: TGCGCCAGCAGCTCGGACAGCAATGAGCAGTTCTTC. The encoded protein is CASSSDSNEQFF.

The genes are TRBV4-2 and TRBJ2-3; 9 nucleotides match TRBD2. Trimming removed 3 bases from V and 2 bases from J; junction bases left unmatched: 6. The CDR3 extends over 16 amino acids. Germline CDR1 and CDR2: LGHNA and YNFKEQ. CDR3 loop: CASSHIAGGVTDTQYF. Here the CDR3 DNA reads TGTGCCAGCAGCCATATCGCGGGAGGGGTCACAGATACGCAGTATTTT.

This clonotype was observed at least ten times. This sequence joins TRBV28 and TRBJ2-2, with D unclear. Trimming stripped 2 bases from V and 4 bases from J, with 5 bases between. The CDR3 loop spans 13 amino acids. Per germline, CDR1 MDHEN and CDR2 SYDVKM. CDR3 DNA: TGTGCCAGCAGTTTAAGGTTCACCGGGGAGCTGTTTTTT. Translating gives CASSLRFTGELFF.

This chain joins TRBV7-9 and TRBJ2-5, with D maybe TRBD1 (6 bases). The CDR3 covers 13 residues. V was pared by 2 bases and J by 7 bases, with 11 bases between. The germline V gene has CDR1 SEHNR and CDR2 FQNEAQ (reference sequence). As DNA, the CDR3 is TGTGCCAGCAGCTTACCAGGGGATGTGACCCAGTACTTC. As protein: CASSLPGDVTQYF.

This clonotype was seen a few times. The chain carries TRBV11-2 and TRBJ2-1, with D possibly being TRBD2 (5 bases). CDR3 length: 14 residues. Germline V gene sequence: CDR1 SGHAT, CDR2 FQNNGV. Trimming took off 3 bases at V and 7 bases at J, with 13 bases between the two ends. The DNA of the CDR3 is TGTGCCAGCAGCTTTTGGGAGAGTGGGAATGAGCAGTTCTTC. This codes for CASSFWESGNEQFF.

A few counts support this clonotype. V and J are TRBV3-1 and TRBJ2-5, with unresolved D. V lost 0 bases and J lost 5, with 10 bases in between. The germline V gene has CDR1 LGHDT and CDR2 YNNKEL (reference sequence). The CDR3 length is 14 residues. This CDR3 is CASSQEAYRETQYF. CDR3 nucleotides: TGTGCCAGCAGCCAAGAAGCCTACCGGGAGACCCAGTACTTC.

This clonotype was counted a single time. A much larger clone is a single base away; this may be a read error. The gene calls are TRBV20-1 and TRBJ2-3; tentative D call: TRBD1 (5 bases). The CDR3 totals 14 residues. The V gene lost 4 bases and the J gene lost 0 bases, with 11 bases spanning the gap. Germline lookup yields CDR1 DFQATT and CDR2 SNEGSKA (reference sequence). The CDR3 DNA follows: TGCAGTGCTATGACAGACCCTAGCACAGATACGCAGTATTTT. It encodes CSAMTDPSTDTQYF.

This clonotype turned up a few times. CDR3 amino acids: CSAGGLTNTEAFF. CDR3 DNA: TGCAGTGCTGGGGGATTAACGAACACTGAAGCTTTCTTT. The chain combines TRBV20-1 with TRBJ1-1; the D gene is possibly TRBD1 (5 bases). Germline V gives CDR1 DFQATT, CDR2 SNEGSKA (reference sequence). CDR3 length: 13 residues. Deletions cut 5 bases from V and 1 base from J, with 11 bases between.

This clonotype has more than one count but fewer than ten. The chain recombines TRBV20-1 with TRBJ2-7; D gene uncertain. Germline CDR1 and CDR2: DFQATT and SNEGSKA (reference sequence). V lost 3 bases, J lost 4 bases, and 7 bases lay in between. The CDR3 has 11 amino acids. CDR3 protein: CSASGEYEQYF. CDR3 DNA: TGCAGTGCTAGTGGCGAGTACGAGCAGTACTTC.

Only a few counts were recorded for this clonotype. V is TRBV7-9 and J is TRBJ2-5, with D unresolved. CDR1 is SEHNR, CDR2 FQNEAQ, per germline (reference sequence). Trimming pared 0 bases from V and 0 bases from J, leaving 8 bases between. The CDR3 totals 15 residues. DNA of the CDR3: TGTGCCAGCAGCTTAGCGTTCCAGTACCAAGAGACCCAGTACTTC. Amino acids: CASSLAFQYQETQYF.

This clonotype was found many times. The rearrangement uses TRBV29-1 and TRBJ2-5, with D possibly matching TRBD1 (6 bases). V lost 4 bases and J lost 0, with 6 bases in between. Germline assignment: CDR1 SQVTM and CDR2 ANQGSEA. The CDR3 runs 12 residues. CDR3 sequence: CSVGDNQETQYF. The CDR3 DNA sequence: TGCAGCGTTGGGGACAACCAAGAGACCCAGTACTTC. Full variable domain (remainder filled in from reference TRBV29-1 and TRBJ2-5): SAVISQKPSRDICQRGTSLTIQCQVDSQVTMMFWYRQQPGQSLTLIATANQGSEATYESGFVIDKFPISRPNLTFSTLTVSNMSPEDSSIYLCSVGDNQETQYFGPGTRLLVL.

This clonotype occurred many times. This rearrangement joins TRBV5-6 to TRBJ2-2, with D perhaps matching TRBD2 (6 bases). The germline gives CDR1 SGHDT, CDR2 YYEEEE. With 5 bases removed from V and 4 bases from J, the gap between germline ends came to 12 bases. The CDR3 extends over 14 amino acids. DNA of the CDR3: TGTGCCAGCAGTCGGGAGTGGAGCACCGGGGAGCTGTTTTTT. Amino acid sequence: CASSREWSTGELFF.

This clonotype was seen more than once but under ten times. This chain links TRBV7-9 with TRBJ2-1; D uncertain. Germline values: CDR1 SEHNR, CDR2 FQNEAQ (reference sequence). Trimming shortened V by 0 bases and J by 3 bases, and 9 bases separated the two germline ends. The CDR3 is 15 amino acids. For the CDR3, the DNA is TGTGCCAGCAGCTTAGCACTGGGTGGCTACAATGAGCAGTTCTTC. This codes for CASSLALGGYNEQFF.

This clonotype was observed a few times. The V and J genes are TRBV20-1 and TRBJ2-3, with D possibly being TRBD1 (5 bases). V was trimmed by 2 bases and J by 2 bases, leaving 17 bases between them. The CDR3 length is 16 residues. Germline V lookup: CDR1 DFQATT, CDR2 SNEGSKA (reference sequence). The CDR3 DNA reads TGCAGTGCTAGACAGGGTGGGTGGGGTCCCACAGATACGCAGTATTTT. Its protein is CSARQGGWGPTDTQYF.

Only a few counts were recorded for this clonotype. This chain's CDR3 is CASSLESSGSYEQYF. The CDR3 bases are TGTGCCAGCAGCTTAGAATCCAGCGGGAGTTACGAGCAGTACTTC. This chain uses TRBV7-6 with TRBJ2-7; 8 bases align to TRBD2. The trim removed 1 base at V and 4 bases at J, leaving 6 bases unmatched. In germline, CDR1 is SGHVS, CDR2 FNYEAQ. The CDR3 sequence is 15 residues long. The full variable domain, with the rest looked up from reference TRBV7-6 and TRBJ2-7, is GAGVSQSPRYKVTKRGQDVALRCDPISGHVSLYWYRQALGQGPEFLTYFNYEAQQDKSGLPNDRFSAERPEGSISTLTIQRTEQRDSAMYRCASSLESSGSYEQYFGPGTRLTVT.